The 13 T cell receptor beta chains reported below all come from one sample, sequenced in a study of cytomegalovirus exposure and HLA in healthy donors. The PCR ran on 60 Vbeta and 13 Jbeta primers. The repertoire was sequenced with immunoSEQ multiplex PCR; TCRdb's copy has only in-frame clones and lacks some. Seen here are about 140,000 clones, approximately 80% observed once, and the top ten hold 1% to 1.5%. The sequenced sample was PBMCs. These receptor sequences come from a male donor in good health and CMV-seropositive.

The chain combines TRBV5-1 with TRBJ1-2; maybe TRBD1 (5 bases). CDR1 SGHRS and CDR2 YFSETQ come from the germline V gene. The CDR3 runs 15 residues. The V end lost 2 bases, the J end lost 3 bases, and 14 bases lay between the germline ends. The CDR3 sequence is CASSFGGASDYGYTF. CDR3 coding DNA: TGCGCCAGCAGCTTTGGAGGGGCTTCGGACTATGGCTACACCTTC.

V gene TRBV13 combines with J gene TRBJ1-3, with D possibly matching TRBD1 (5 bases). Germline lookup yields CDR1 PRHDT and CDR2 FYEKMQ (reference sequence). The length of the CDR3 is 15 residues. Deletions cut 6 bases from V and 0 bases from J, with 12 bases between. CDR3 bases: TGTGCCAGCAGGCTTCTGGGACTCTCTGGAAACACCATATATTTT. Translation: CASRLLGLSGNTIYF.

This clone was seen only once. V is TRBV5-1 and J is TRBJ2-7; TRBD2 agrees at 10 bases. The ends lost 7 bases at V and 2 bases at J; junction bases unmatched: 12. Germline values: CDR1 SGHRS, CDR2 YFSETQ. The CDR3 totals 16 residues. CDR3 loop: CASAPNLAGVTYEQYF. CDR3 in DNA: TGCGCCAGCGCACCGAACCTAGCGGGAGTAACCTACGAGCAGTACTTC.

The chain uses TRBV6-5 and TRBJ1-4, with D tentatively TRBD1 (5 bases). Trimming pared 1 base from V and 2 bases from J, leaving 11 bases between. The CDR3 contains 16 residues. Looked up from germline, CDR1 is MNHEY and CDR2 is SVGAGI. DNA for the CDR3: TGTGCCAGCAGTTACTGGCAGGGAACGACTAATGAAAAACTGTTTTTT. This encodes CASSYWQGTTNEKLFF.

This clone was counted once. The chain uses TRBV5-3 and TRBJ1-2; D is uncertain. TRBV5-3 is identified as an open reading frame with a role that is uncertain. The ends were cut back, 1 base at V and 6 bases at J, with 13 bases in the middle. The CDR3 contains 14 residues. As DNA, the CDR3 is TGTGCCAGAAGCTTGTTGTCCGGGGATCATGGCTACACCTTC. It translates to CARSLLSGDHGYTF.

The count of this clone is one. For the CDR3, the DNA is TGTGCCAGCAGTTATAGTTTGGATACGCAGTATTTT. Its translation: CASSYSLDTQYF. The V gene is TRBV6-6, the J gene TRBJ2-3; D unresolved. V gave up 3 bases and J gave up 6 bases, with 7 bases separating them. Germline V gene data show CDR1 as MNHNY and CDR2 as SVGAGI (reference sequence). The CDR3 has 12 amino acids.

The chain recombines TRBV15 with TRBJ1-6; a weak D match, TRBD1 (5 bases). V lost 0 bases, J lost 5 bases, and 11 bases lay in between. Germline V gene lookup returns CDR1 LNHNV and CDR2 YYDKDF (reference sequence). The CDR3 loop spans 16 amino acids. The CDR3 DNA sequence: TGTGCCACCAGCAGAGATTGGGCAGGGAATAATTCACCCCTCCACTTT. Its protein product is CATSRDWAGNNSPLHF.

The rearrangement uses TRBV25-1 and TRBJ2-3, with TRBD2 matching over 7 bases. J was trimmed by 2 bases and V by 4 bases; bases with no gene match: 6. CDR1 MGHDK and CDR2 SYGVNS come from the germline V gene. The CDR3 covers 15 residues. For the CDR3, the DNA is TGTGCCAGCAGTGGTGGCGGGAGTTACACAGATACGCAGTATTTT. It encodes CASSGGGSYTDTQYF.

This rearrangement joins TRBV7-6 to TRBJ1-4, with 10 bases matching TRBD1. The J segment lost 14 bases and the V segment lost 5 bases, leaving 14 bases of the junction unmatched. The V gene's germline CDR1 is SGHVS and CDR2 FNYEAQ. The length of the CDR3 is 15 residues. In DNA form, the CDR3 reads TGTGCCAGCAGCCCACTCGTCACACCGGGACAGGGGCTGTTTTTT. The encoded protein is CASSPLVTPGQGLFF.

This clone was observed a handful of times. This sequence joins TRBV13 and TRBJ2-7, with TRBD1 identical over 10 bases. The CDR3 contains 15 residues. V dropped 6 bases and J dropped 7; count of bases not matched to a gene: 12. Per the germline V gene, CDR1 is PRHDT and CDR2 is FYEKMQ (reference sequence). CDR3 residues: CASRPSGTGDQEQYF. CDR3 nucleotide sequence: TGTGCCAGCAGGCCCTCCGGGACAGGGGACCAGGAGCAGTACTTC.

The chain is built from TRBV19 and TRBJ2-5, with TRBD1 matching 8 bases. CDR1 and CDR2 (germline): LNHDA, SQIVND (reference sequence). The CDR3 runs 13 residues. Unmatched junction bases numbered 3, after V lost 4 bases and J lost 5 bases. The CDR3 loop reads CASSRAGGETQYF. CDR3 DNA: TGTGCCAGTAGTAGGGCAGGGGGCGAGACCCAGTACTTC.

The chain is built from TRBV7-9 and TRBJ1-1; possible D gene TRBD1, 5 bases. Germline V gene data show CDR1 as SEHNR and CDR2 as FQNEAQ (reference sequence). This CDR3 is 13 amino acids long. V was cut by 1 base and J by 4 bases, with 7 bases left in between. The CDR3 is CASSLGDSTEAFF. The CDR3 DNA reads as TGTGCCAGCAGCTTAGGGGACTCCACTGAAGCTTTCTTT.

J is TRBJ2-2 and V is TRBV6-4; D not certain. V was clipped by 3 bases and J by 5 bases, with 7 bases between them. This CDR3 has 13 amino acids. Germline V gives CDR1 MRHNA, CDR2 SNTAGT. This CDR3 is CASSESVTGELFF. For the CDR3, the DNA is TGTGCCAGCAGTGAGAGTGTGACCGGGGAGCTGTTTTTT.